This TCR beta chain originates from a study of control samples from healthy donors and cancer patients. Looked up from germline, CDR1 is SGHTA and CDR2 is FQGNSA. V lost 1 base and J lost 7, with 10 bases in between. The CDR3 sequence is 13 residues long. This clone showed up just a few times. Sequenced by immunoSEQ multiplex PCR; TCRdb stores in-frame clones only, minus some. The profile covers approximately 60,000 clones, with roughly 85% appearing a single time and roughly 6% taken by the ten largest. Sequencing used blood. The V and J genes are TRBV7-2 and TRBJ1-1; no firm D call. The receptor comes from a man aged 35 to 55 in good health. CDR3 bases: TGTGCCAGCAGCTTAGTTTTAGGAAATGAAGCTTTCTTT. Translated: CASSLVLGNEAFF.